The clone carrying this T cell receptor beta chain has a handful of counts. The target antigen is unknown. This sample is drawn from a study of blood T cells in healthy people across ages. The study's findings and limits: Age showed a roughly linear inverse relationship with TCR beta diversity per million T cells. Leaving the PBMCs unsorted stopped any conclusive comparison of naive versus antigen-experienced cells.

A second about 6 to 11 cycle PCR used barcoded and J-beta primers. TCRdb used MiXCR to reprocess the 5' RACE reads, holding one entry per CDR3 protein. The table lists fewer than 800,000 distinct CDR3 sequences, around 45% of them singletons, with roughly 30% in the top ten. Germline assignment: CDR1 SEHNR and CDR2 FQNEAQ (reference sequence). The CDR3 length is 14 residues. Deletions cut 4 bases from V and 3 bases from J, with 13 bases between. The receptor was derived from a woman aged 60-75 years in good health. The sequencing input was blood. V gene TRBV7-9 combines with J gene TRBJ2-7; a possible D gene is TRBD1 (6 bases). CDR3 nucleotide sequence: TGTGCCAGCAGCTCAAGGACAGACTTCTACGAGCAGTACTTC. It translates to CASSSRTDFYEQYF.